The source of this T cell receptor beta chain is a study of T cells in localized non-small cell lung cancer. Broader study findings: Within adjacent lung there appeared a median around 60 of the top 100 tumor clones. Elevated circulating T cell density in blood was associated with longer overall survival.

Germline V gives CDR1 GTSNPN, CDR2 SVGIG (reference sequence). V gave up 3 bases and J gave up 11 bases, with 19 bases separating them. CDR3 length: 13 residues. In each case, adjacent lung free of atypia was taken at least 2 cm from the tumor margin. Points on this clone: Its antigen is not known.

Libraries were prepared by immunoSEQ multiplex PCR; TCRdb keeps only in-frame clonotypes and omits some of them. Of approximately 2,500 clones listed, about 20% are singletons. The source was normal lung tissue next to the tumor, collected before any cancer treatment. The rearrangement uses TRBV30 and TRBJ1-1; D is possibly TRBD1 (6 bases). The TCR was taken from a woman between 35 and 70 years old with stage I lung adenocarcinoma. This chain's CDR3 is CAWSSPVNREAFF. CDR3 nucleotide sequence: TGTGCCTGGAGCTCTCCCGTGAACAGGGAGGCTTTCTTT. The full variable domain, its missing parts supplied by reference TRBV30 and TRBJ1-1, is SQTIHQWPATLVQPVGSPLSLECTVEGTSNPNLYWYRQAAGRGLQLLFYSVGIGQISSEVPQNLSASRPQDRQFILSSKKLLLSDSGFYLCAWSSPVNREAFFGQGTRLTVV.